A single sample gave rise to the 11 T cell receptor beta chains below, sequenced in a study of radiotherapy plus CTLA-4 blockade in lung cancer. Assay used: immunoSEQ multiplex PCR; TCRdb lists only in-frame clones, some missing. The sample carries 75,000 to 80,000 clones, around nine tenths recorded once. Material: peripheral blood, obtained from a patient treated with radiotherapy plus ipilimumab. These receptors came from a human donor with non-small cell lung cancer who had stable disease on radiotherapy plus ipilimumab.

This chain uses TRBV6-1 with TRBJ2-7; TRBD1 matches 7 bases. Germline assignment: CDR1 MNHNS and CDR2 SASEGT. The CDR3 loop spans 15 amino acids. The junction had 9 bases not matched to a gene; V was cut back by 4 bases and J by 3 bases. This CDR3 is CASSGRQGLYYEQYF. The DNA of the CDR3 is TGTGCCAGCAGTGGACGACAGGGCCTCTACTACGAGCAGTACTTC.

The gene calls are TRBV19 and TRBJ1-1; D is unresolved. V lost 10 bases and J 5 bases, leaving 11 bases between the germline ends. This CDR3 has 11 residues. Germline V gene data show CDR1 as LNHDA and CDR2 as SQIVND (reference sequence). The CDR3 coding sequence is TGTGCCACCTGGGCCTCGACTGAAGCTTTCTTT. It codes for CATWASTEAFF.

The CDR3 spells CASSYASSLAGIADTQYF. Written as DNA, the CDR3 is TGTGCCAGCAGTTACGCGTCCTCACTAGCGGGCATCGCGGATACGCAGTATTTT. The chain joins TRBV28 to TRBJ2-3; 9 nucleotides agree with TRBD2. This CDR3 is 18 amino acids long. Germline CDR1 is MDHEN and CDR2 is SYDVKM. J was trimmed by 6 bases and V by 4 bases; bases with no gene match: 17.

This chain connects TRBV11-2 to TRBJ2-7; possible D gene TRBD2, 6 bases. Germline CDR1 is SGHAT and CDR2 is FQNNGV. This CDR3 region has 14 residues. V was pared by 1 base and J by 6 bases, with 13 bases between. CDR3 in amino acids: CASSLAGAGREQYF. The CDR3 DNA follows: TGTGCCAGCAGCTTAGCGGGAGCGGGTCGCGAGCAGTACTTC.

This chain connects TRBV7-3 to TRBJ2-3, with D possibly being TRBD2 (5 bases). CDR1 is SGHTA and CDR2 is FQGTGA in the germline V gene. This CDR3 is built from 15 residues. With 4 bases removed from V and 6 bases from J, the gap between germline ends came to 17 bases. The CDR3 sequence is CASSSTGIILDTQYF. The CDR3 region has the DNA TGTGCCAGCAGCTCTACGGGGATAATTTTGGATACGCAGTATTTT.

The chain uses TRBV7-6 and TRBJ2-7; TRBD1 matches at 8 bases. The length of the CDR3 is 16 residues. Germline CDR1 SGHVS, CDR2 FNYEAQ. With V trimmed by 5 bases and J by 6 bases, 15 bases remained unmatched. The CDR3 DNA reads TGTGCCAGCAGCCCAGGGGGCAGGGGGCGCAATCGCGAGCAGTACTTC. Amino acids: CASSPGGRGRNREQYF.

The gene calls are TRBV6-4 and TRBJ2-3, with 8 positions matching TRBD2. The V and J ends lost 0 bases and 5 bases, in that order; junction bases with no gene match: 4. The germline V gene encodes CDR1 MRHNA and CDR2 SNTAGT. This CDR3 is 15 amino acids long. The CDR3: CASSDSAGGGDTQYF. CDR3 sequence (DNA): TGTGCCAGCAGTGACTCTGCGGGGGGTGGAGATACGCAGTATTTT.

The rearrangement joins TRBV7-3 to TRBJ2-7; 11 nucleotides match TRBD2. The CDR3 extends over 20 amino acids. Germline CDR1 SGHTA, CDR2 FQGTGA. V lost 1 base, J lost 3 bases, and 17 bases stayed unmatched. CDR3 sequence: CASSLRGDSGRALIYYEQYF. The CDR3 bases are TGTGCCAGCAGCTTAAGAGGGGATAGCGGGAGGGCCCTTATCTACTACGAGCAGTACTTC.

V is TRBV19 and J is TRBJ1-4; 11 bases agree with TRBD1. The trim removed 0 bases at V and 6 bases at J, leaving 3 bases unmatched. The CDR3 loop spans 16 amino acids. Germline-derived CDR1 and CDR2 are LNHDA and SQIVND (reference sequence). The DNA of the CDR3 is TGTGCCAGTAGTATAGATCGGACAGGGGGCGATGAAAAACTGTTTTTT. It is translated as CASSIDRTGGDEKLFF.

The chain is built from TRBV27 and TRBJ1-3; D remains ambiguous. The length of the CDR3 is 20 residues. V was shortened by 0 bases and J by 4 bases, with 25 bases between the two germline ends. Germline CDR1 reads MNHEY; CDR2 reads SMNVEV (reference sequence). CDR3 bases: TGTGCCAGCAGTTTATCGGGGATGAGGGAGGAGAATACCCTGGGAAACACCATATATTTT. The encoded protein is CASSLSGMREENTLGNTIYF.

The chain employs TRBV14 and TRBJ2-2; 15 bases match TRBD2. In germline, CDR1 is SGHDN, CDR2 FVKESK. J lost 5 bases, V lost 4 bases, and 8 bases had no gene match. CDR3 length: 18 amino acids. The CDR3 is CASSRPGLAGGVTGELFF. CDR3 in DNA: TGTGCCAGCAGCCGGCCGGGACTAGCGGGAGGTGTTACCGGGGAGCTGTTTTTT.